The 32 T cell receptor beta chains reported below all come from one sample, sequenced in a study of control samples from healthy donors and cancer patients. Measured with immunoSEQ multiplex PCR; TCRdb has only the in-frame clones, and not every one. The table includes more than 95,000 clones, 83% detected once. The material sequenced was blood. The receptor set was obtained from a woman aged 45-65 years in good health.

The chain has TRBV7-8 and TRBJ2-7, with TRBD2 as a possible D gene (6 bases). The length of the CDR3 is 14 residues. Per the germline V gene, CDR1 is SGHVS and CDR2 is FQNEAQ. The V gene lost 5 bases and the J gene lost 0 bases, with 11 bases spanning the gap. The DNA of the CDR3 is TGTGCCAGCAGCGCCTCCGGGAGCTCCTACGAGCAGTACTTC. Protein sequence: CASSASGSSYEQYF. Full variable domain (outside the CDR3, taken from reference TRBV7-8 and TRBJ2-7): GAGVSQSPRYKVAKRGQDVALRCDPISGHVSLFWYQQALGQGPEFLTYFQNEAQLDKSGLPSDRFFAERPEGSVSTLKIQRTQQEDSAVYLCASSASGSSYEQYFGPGTRLTVT.

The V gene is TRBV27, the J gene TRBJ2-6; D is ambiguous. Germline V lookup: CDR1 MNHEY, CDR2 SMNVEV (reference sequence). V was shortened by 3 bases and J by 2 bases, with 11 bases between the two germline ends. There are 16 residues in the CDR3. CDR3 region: CASSFSSGAGANVLTF. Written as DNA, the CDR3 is TGTGCCAGCAGTTTTTCCTCTGGGGCTGGGGCCAACGTCCTGACTTTC.

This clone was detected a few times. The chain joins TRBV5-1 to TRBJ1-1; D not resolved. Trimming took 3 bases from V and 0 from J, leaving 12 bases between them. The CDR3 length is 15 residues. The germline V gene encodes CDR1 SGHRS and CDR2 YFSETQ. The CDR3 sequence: CASSWTWVMNTEAFF. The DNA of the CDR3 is TGCGCCAGCAGCTGGACGTGGGTCATGAACACTGAAGCTTTCTTT.

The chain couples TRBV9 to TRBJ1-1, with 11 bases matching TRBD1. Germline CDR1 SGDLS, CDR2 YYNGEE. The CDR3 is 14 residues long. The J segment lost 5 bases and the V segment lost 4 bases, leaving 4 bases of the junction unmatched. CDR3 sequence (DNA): TGTGCCAGCAGCCCCCGGGACAGGGGGACTGAAGCTTTCTTT. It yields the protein CASSPRDRGTEAFF.

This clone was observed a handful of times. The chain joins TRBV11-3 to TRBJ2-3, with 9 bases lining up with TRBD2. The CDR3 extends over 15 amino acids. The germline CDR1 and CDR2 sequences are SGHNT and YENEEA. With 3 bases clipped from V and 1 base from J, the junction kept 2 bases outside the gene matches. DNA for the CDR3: TGTGCCAGCAGCTTCGTAGCGGGAGGCACAGATACGCAGTATTTT. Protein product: CASSFVAGGTDTQYF. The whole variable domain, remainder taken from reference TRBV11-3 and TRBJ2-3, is EAGVVQSPRYKIIEKKQPVAFWCNPISGHNTLYWYLQNLGQGPELLIRYENEEAVDDSQLPKDRFSAERLKGVDSTLKIQPAELGDSAVYLCASSFVAGGTDTQYFGPGTRLTVL.

The CDR3 region is CASSPEVNTEAFF. The DNA for the CDR3 is TGTGCCAGCAGCCCGGAGGTTAACACTGAAGCTTTCTTT. The rearrangement joins TRBV7-2 to TRBJ1-1; D is unresolved. The germline CDR1 and CDR2 sequences are SGHTA and FQGNSA. V was shortened by 5 bases and J by 2 bases, with 9 bases between the two germline ends. This CDR3 is 13 amino acids long.

The CDR3 sequence is CASSLLVVTEAFF. CDR3 DNA sequence: TGTGCCAGCAGCCTTTTAGTAGTGACTGAAGCTTTCTTT. The chain joins TRBV7-8 to TRBJ1-1; no clear D. Trimming removed 5 bases from V and 5 bases from J, with 12 bases in between. Per germline, CDR1 SGHVS and CDR2 FQNEAQ. The CDR3 covers 13 residues.

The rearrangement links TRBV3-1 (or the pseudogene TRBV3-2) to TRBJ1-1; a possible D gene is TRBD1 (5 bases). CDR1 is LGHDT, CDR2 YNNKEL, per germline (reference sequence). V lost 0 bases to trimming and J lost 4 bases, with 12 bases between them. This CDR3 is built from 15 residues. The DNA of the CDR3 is TGTGCCAGCAGCCAAGAAGGCAGGGTGGGCACTGAAGCTTTCTTT. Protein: CASSQEGRVGTEAFF.

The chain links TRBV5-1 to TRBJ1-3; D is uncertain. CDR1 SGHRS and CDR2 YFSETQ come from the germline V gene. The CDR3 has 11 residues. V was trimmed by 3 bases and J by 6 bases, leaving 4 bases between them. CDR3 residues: CASSYSNTIYF. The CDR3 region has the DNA TGCGCCAGCAGCTACTCAAACACCATATATTTT.

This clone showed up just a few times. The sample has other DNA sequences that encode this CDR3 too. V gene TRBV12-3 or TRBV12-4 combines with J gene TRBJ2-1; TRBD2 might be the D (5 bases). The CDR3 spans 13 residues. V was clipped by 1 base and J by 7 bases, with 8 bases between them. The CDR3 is CASSLVGGNEQFF. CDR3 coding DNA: TGTGCCAGCAGTTTAGTAGGCGGGAATGAGCAGTTCTTC.

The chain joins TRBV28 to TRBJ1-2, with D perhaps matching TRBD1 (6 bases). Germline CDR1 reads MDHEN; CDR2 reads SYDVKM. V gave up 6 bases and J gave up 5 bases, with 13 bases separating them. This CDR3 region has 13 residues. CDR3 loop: CASRPPRGYGYTF. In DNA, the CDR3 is TGTGCCAGCAGGCCCCCCAGGGGTTATGGCTACACCTTC.

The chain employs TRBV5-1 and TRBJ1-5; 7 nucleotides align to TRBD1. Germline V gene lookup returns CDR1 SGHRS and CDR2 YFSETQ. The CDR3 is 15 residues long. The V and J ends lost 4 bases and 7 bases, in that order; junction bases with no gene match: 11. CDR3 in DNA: TGCGCCAGCAGCGCCGGAACAGGGGAGAGGCAGCCCCAGCATTTT. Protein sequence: CASSAGTGERQPQHF.

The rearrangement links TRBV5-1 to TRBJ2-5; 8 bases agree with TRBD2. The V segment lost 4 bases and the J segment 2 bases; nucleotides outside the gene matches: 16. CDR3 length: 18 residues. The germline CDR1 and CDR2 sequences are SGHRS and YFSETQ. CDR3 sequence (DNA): TGCGCCAGCAGCCCCTTTGGGACCGGGACTAGGTCACAAGAGACCCAGTACTTC. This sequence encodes CASSPFGTGTRSQETQYF.

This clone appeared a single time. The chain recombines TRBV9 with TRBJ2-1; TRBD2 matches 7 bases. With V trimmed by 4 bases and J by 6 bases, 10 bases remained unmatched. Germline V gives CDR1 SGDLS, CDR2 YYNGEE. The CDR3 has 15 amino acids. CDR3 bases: TGTGCCAGCAGCCCAAGTTGGGGGGGTGGCAATGAGCAGTTCTTC. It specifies CASSPSWGGGNEQFF.

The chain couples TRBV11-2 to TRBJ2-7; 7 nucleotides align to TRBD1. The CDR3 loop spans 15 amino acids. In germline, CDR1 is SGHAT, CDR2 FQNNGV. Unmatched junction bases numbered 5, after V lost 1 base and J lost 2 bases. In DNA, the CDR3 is TGTGCCAGCAGCTTAGGGTCAGGGGGTCCCTACGAGCAGTACTTC. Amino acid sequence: CASSLGSGGPYEQYF. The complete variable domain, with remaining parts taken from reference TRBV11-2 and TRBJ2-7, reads EAGVAQSPRYKIIEKRQSVAFWCNPISGHATLYWYQQILGQGPKLLIQFQNNGVVDDSQLPKDRFSAERLKGVDSTLKIQPAKLEDSAVYLCASSLGSGGPYEQYFGPGTRLTVT.

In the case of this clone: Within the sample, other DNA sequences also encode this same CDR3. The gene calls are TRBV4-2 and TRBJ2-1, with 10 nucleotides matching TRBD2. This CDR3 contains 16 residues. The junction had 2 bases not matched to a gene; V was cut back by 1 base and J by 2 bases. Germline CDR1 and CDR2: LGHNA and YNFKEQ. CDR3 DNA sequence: TGTGCCAGCAGCCAAGCAACTAGCGGGGCCTACAATGAGCAGTTCTTC. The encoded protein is CASSQATSGAYNEQFF.

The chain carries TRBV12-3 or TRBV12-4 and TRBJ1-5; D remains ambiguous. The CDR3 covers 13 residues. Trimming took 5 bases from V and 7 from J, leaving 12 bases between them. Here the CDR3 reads CASSSLIPQPQHF. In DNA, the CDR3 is TGTGCCAGCAGTAGCCTCATCCCGCAGCCCCAGCATTTT.

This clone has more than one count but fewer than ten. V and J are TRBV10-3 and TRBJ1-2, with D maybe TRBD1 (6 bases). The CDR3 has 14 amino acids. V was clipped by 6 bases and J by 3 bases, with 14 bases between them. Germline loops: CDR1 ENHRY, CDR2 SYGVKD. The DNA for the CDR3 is TGTGCCATCAGAAACCGACAGGCCGACTATGGCTACACCTTC. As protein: CAIRNRQADYGYTF.

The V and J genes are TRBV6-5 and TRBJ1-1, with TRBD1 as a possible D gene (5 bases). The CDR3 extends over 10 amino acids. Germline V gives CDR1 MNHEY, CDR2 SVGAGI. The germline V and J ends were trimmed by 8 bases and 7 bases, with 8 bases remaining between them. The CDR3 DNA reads TGTGCCAGCGGGGGGAATGAAGCTTTCTTT. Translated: CASGGNEAFF.

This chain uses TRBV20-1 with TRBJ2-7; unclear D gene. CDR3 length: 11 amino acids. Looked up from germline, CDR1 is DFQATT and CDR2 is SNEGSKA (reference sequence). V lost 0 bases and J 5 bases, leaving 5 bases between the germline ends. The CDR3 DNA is TGCAGTGCTAGAGATAATGACGAGCAGTACTTC. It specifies CSARDNDEQYF.

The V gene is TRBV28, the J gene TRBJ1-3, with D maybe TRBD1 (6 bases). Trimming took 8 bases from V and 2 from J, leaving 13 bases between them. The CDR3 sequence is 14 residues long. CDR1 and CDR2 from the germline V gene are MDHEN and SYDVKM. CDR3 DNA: TGTGCCAGCCTACAAGGGGGGACTGGAAACACCATATATTTT. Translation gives CASLQGGTGNTIYF.

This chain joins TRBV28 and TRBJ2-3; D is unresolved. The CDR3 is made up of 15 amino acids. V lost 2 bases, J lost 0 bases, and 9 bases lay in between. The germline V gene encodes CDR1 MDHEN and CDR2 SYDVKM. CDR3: CASSLNFASTDTQYF. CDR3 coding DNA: TGTGCCAGCAGTTTAAACTTCGCTAGCACAGATACGCAGTATTTT.

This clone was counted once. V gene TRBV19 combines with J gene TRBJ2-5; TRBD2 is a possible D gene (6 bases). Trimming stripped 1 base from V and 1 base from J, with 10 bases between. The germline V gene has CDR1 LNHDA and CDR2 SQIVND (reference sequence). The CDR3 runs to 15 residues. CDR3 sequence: CASSIGGGLQETQYF. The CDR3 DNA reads TGTGCCAGTAGTATAGGCGGAGGGCTCCAAGAGACCCAGTACTTC.

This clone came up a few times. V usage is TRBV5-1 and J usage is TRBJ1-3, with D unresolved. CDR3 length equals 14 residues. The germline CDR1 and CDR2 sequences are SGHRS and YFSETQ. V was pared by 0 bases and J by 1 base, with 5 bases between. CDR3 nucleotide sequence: TGCGCCAGCAGCTTGGGCGGATCTGGAAACACCATATATTTT. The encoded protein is CASSLGGSGNTIYF.

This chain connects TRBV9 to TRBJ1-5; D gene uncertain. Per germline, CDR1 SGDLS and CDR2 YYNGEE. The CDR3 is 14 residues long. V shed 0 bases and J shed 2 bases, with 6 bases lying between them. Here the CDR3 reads CASSVEAGNQPQHF. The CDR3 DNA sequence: TGTGCCAGCAGCGTAGAAGCGGGCAATCAGCCCCAGCATTTT.

CDR3 loop: CASSELTSGGISSYNEQFF. CDR3 sequence (DNA): TGTGCCAGCAGTGAATTGACTAGCGGGGGTATAAGCTCCTACAATGAGCAGTTCTTC. The chain combines TRBV6-1 with TRBJ2-1; 12 positions agree with TRBD2. There are 19 residues in the CDR3. The trim removed 2 bases at V and 0 bases at J, leaving 8 bases unmatched. The germline CDR1 and CDR2 sequences are MNHNS and SASEGT.

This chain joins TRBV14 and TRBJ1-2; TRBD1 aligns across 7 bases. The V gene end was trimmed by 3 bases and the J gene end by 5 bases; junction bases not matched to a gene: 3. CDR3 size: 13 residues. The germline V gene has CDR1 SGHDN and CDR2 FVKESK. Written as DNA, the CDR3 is TGTGCCAGCAGCCAGACAGGGTGGTATGGCTACACCTTC. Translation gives CASSQTGWYGYTF.

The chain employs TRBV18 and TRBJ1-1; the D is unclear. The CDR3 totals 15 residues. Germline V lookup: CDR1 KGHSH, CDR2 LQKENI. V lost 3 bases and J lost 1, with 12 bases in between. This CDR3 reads CASSPRRAQNTEAFF. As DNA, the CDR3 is TGTGCCAGCTCACCGAGAAGGGCACAGAACACTGAAGCTTTCTTT.

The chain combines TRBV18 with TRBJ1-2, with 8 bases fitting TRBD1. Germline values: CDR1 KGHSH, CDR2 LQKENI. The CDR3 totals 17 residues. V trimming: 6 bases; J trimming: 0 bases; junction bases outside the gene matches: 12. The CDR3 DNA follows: TGTGCCAGCTCGCAAAATCCGGGACAGGCAGCTAACTATGGCTACACCTTC. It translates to CASSQNPGQAANYGYTF.

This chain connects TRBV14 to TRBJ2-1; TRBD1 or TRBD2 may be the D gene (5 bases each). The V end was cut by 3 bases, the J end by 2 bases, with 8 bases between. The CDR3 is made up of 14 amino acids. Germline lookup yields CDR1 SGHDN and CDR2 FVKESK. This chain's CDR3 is CASSQGTTYNEQFF. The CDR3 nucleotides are TGTGCCAGCAGCCAGGGGACCACCTACAATGAGCAGTTCTTC. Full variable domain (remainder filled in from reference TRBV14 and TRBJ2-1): EAGVTQFPSHSVIEKGQTVTLRCDPISGHDNLYWYRRVMGKEIKFLLHFVKESKQDESGMPNNRFLAERTGGTYSTLKVQPAELEDSGVYFCASSQGTTYNEQFFGPGTRLTVL.

The CDR3: CATSAGQGYGPQHF. Here the CDR3 DNA reads TGTGCCACCAGTGCGGGACAGGGTTATGGTCCCCAGCATTTT. The chain links TRBV24-1 to TRBJ1-5, with 9 bases fitting TRBD1. Germline CDR1 KGHDR, CDR2 SFDVKD. Trimming took 5 bases from V and 10 from J; bases not matched to a gene: 8. This CDR3 spans 14 amino acids.

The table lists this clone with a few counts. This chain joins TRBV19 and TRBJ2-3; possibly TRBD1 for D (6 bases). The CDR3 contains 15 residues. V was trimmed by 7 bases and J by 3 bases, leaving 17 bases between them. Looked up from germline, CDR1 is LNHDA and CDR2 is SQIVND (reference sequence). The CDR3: CASKNSGQFTDTQYF. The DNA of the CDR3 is TGTGCCAGTAAAAACTCAGGACAGTTTACAGATACGCAGTATTTT.